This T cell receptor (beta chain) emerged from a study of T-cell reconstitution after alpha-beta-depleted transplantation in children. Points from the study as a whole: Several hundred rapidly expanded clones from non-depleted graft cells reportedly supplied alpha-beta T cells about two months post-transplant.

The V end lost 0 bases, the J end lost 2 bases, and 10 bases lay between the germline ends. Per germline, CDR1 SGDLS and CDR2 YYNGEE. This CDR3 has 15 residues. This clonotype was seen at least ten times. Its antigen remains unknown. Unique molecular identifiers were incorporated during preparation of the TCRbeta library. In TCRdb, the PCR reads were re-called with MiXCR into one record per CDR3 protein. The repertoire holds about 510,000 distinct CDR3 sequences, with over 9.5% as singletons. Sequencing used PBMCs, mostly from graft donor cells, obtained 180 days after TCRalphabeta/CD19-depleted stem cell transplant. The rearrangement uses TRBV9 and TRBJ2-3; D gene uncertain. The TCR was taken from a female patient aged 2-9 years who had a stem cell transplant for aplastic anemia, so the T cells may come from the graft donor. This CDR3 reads CASSVVHRITDTQYF. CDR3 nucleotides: TGTGCCAGCAGCGTAGTCCACCGAATCACAGATACGCAGTATTTT.